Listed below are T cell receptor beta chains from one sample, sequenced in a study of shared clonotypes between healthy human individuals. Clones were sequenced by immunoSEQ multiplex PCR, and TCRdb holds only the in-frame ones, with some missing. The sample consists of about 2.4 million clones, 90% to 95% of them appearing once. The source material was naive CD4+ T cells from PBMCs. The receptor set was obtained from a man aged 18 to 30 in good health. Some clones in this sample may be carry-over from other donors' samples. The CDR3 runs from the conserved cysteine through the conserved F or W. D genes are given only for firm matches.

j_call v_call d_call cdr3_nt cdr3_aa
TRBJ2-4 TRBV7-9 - TGTGCCAGCAGCCGCACAGGGCTAGCCAAAAACATTCAGTACTTC CASSRTGLAKNIQYF
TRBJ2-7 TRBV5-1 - TGCGCCAGCAGCTTGGGGACAGCGCTAACTTACGAGCAGTACTTC CASSLGTALTYEQYF
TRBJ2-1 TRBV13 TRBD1 TGTGCCAGCAGCTCGTCGGGACAGGGAGGCAATGAGCAGTTCTTC CASSSSGQGGNEQFF
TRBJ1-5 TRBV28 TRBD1 TGTGCCAGCAGTTCCGGGACAGGGATTCAGCCCCAGCATTTT CASSSGTGIQPQHF
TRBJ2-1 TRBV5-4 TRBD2 TGTGCCAGCAGTTTAGCGGGCCACTCCTACAATGAGCAGTTCTTC CASSLAGHSYNEQFF
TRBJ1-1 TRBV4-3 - TGCGCCAGCAGCCAGGACGCCCAGGGGTGGGACACTGAAGCTTTCTTT CASSQDAQGWDTEAFF
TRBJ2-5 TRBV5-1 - TGCGCCAGCAGCTTGGTCGCGGGCTACCAAGAGACCCAGTACTTC CASSLVAGYQETQYF
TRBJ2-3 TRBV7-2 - TGTGCCAGCAGCTTAATCGGTACAATCACAGATACGCAGTATTTT CASSLIGTITDTQYF
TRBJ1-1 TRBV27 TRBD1 TGTGCCAGCAGCCAAGACAGGGTATCCTTGGAAGCTTTCTTT CASSQDRVSLEAFF
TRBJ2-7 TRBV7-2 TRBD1 TGTGCCAGCAGCTTAGCCGGACAGGGTCCCTACGAGCAGTACTTC CASSLAGQGPYEQYF
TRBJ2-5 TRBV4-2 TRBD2 TGTGCCAGCAGCCAAGAAGCGGGGAGTAAAGAGACCCAGTACTTC CASSQEAGSKETQYF
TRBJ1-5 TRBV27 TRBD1 TGTGCCAGCAGGCCCGCCCGAACAGGGGAGGGCAATCAGCCCCAGCATTTT CASRPARTGEGNQPQHF
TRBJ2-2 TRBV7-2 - TGTGCCAGCAGCTATGGACCGAACACCGGGGAGCTGTTTTTT CASSYGPNTGELFF
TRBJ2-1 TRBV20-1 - TGCAGTGCTAGAGATCGGGGCGAGCAGTTCTTC CSARDRGEQFF
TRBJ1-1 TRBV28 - TGTGCCAGCAGTTCCCGGGGCGAGGGGGTCGCTGAAGCTTTCTTT CASSSRGEGVAEAFF
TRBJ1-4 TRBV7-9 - TGTGCCAGCAGCTCTTCGAACAGCCCCACAGGACTGTTTTTT CASSSSNSPTGLFF